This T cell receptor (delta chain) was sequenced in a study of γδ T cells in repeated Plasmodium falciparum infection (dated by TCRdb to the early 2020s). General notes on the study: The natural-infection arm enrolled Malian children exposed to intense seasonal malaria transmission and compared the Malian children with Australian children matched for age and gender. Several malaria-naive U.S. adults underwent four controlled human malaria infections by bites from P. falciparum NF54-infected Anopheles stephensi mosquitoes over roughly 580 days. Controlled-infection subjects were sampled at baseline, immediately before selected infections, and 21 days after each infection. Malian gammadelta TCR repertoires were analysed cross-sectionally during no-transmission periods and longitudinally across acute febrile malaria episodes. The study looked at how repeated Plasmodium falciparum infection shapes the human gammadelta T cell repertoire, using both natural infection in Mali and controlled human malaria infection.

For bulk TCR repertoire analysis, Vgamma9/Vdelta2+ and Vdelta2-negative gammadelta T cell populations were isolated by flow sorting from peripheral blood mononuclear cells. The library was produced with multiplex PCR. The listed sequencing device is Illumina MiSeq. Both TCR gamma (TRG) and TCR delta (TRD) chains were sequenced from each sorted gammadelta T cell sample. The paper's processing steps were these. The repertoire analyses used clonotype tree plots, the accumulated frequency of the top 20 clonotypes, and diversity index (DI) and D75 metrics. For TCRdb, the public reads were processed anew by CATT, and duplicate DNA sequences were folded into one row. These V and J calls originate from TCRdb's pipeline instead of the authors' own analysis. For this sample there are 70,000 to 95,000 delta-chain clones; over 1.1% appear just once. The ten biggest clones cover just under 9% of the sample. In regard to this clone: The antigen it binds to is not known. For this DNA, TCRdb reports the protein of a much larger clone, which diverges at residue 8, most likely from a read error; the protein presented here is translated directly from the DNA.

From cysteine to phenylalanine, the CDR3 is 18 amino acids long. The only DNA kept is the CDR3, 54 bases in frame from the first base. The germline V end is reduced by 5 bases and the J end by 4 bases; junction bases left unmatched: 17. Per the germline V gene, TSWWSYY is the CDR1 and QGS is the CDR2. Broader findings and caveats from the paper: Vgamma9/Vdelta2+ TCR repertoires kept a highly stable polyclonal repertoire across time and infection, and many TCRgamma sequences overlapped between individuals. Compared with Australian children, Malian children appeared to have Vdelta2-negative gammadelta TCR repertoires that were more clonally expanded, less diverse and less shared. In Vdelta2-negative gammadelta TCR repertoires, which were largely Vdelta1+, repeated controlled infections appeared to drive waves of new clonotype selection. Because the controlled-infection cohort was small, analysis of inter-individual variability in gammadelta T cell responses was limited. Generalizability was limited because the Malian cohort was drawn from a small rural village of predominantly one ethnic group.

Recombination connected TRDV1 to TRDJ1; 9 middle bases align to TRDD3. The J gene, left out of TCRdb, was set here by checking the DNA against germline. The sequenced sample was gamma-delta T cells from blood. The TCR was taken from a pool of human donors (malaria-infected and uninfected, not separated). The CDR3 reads CALGIRPPLLGDVDKLIF. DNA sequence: TGTGCTCTTGGGATCCGCCCGCCCTTACTGGGGGACGTCGATAAACTCATCTTT.